The clone carrying this TCR beta chain was seen only a few times. The data were taken from a study of PD-L1 blockade in urothelial cancer. The time point was: pretreatment peripheral blood. Synthetic templates analogous to TCR were spiked into all PCRs individually. Generated by immunoSEQ multiplex PCR, the TCRdb table keeps only in-frame clones and is missing some. The sample consists of more than 45,000 clones, more than 75% of them appearing once. Trimming shortened V by 5 bases and J by 2 bases, and 12 bases separated the two germline ends. The CDR3 loop spans 14 amino acids. Germline V gene data show CDR1 as SGHTA and CDR2 as FQGNSA.

V gene TRBV7-2 combines with J gene TRBJ2-5; weak D call: TRBD2 (6 bases). The sequence came from a middle-aged man with urothelial cancer. This material consisted of PBMCs, taken around atezolizumab (anti-PD-L1) treatment. This CDR3 reads CASSENRGQETQYF. In DNA form, the CDR3 reads TGTGCCAGCAGCGAAAACCGGGGGCAAGAGACCCAGTACTTC.